Included here is one T cell receptor (beta chain) sequence, with context. The antigen is undetermined. Both 60 Vbeta primers and 13 Jbeta primers went into the PCR. The assay was immunoSEQ multiplex PCR, and TCRdb's table has in-frame clones only and misses some. The sample lists more than 85,000 clones; 69% were seen once. The data are from a study of cytomegalovirus exposure and HLA in healthy donors. Study-level findings and limits: Presence/absence analyses assumed roughly uniform sequencing depth across donors, which may not hold. An analysis was carried out at a later point. It showed that HLA-associated TCR beta chains were more clonally expanded than equally common non-associated chains. Cytomegalovirus-associated status was assigned to about 180 TCR beta chains.

Sequenced: PBMCs. This clonotype was obtained from a female donor in good health and CMV-seronegative.

Here the CDR3 DNA reads TGTGCCAGCAGTGACCCACAGTGGCGAGGGAATTCACCCCTCCACTTT. This sequence encodes CASSDPQWRGNSPLHF. The chain recombines TRBV6-1 with TRBJ1-6; D gene ambiguous. The CDR3 runs 16 residues. V shed 3 bases and J shed 7 bases, with 16 bases lying between them. Germline CDR1 and CDR2: MNHNS and SASEGT.